Presented here are 17 T cell receptor beta chains from one specimen sequenced in a study of T cell responses to AZD1222 COVID-19 vaccine. Assay used: immunoSEQ multiplex PCR; TCRdb lists only in-frame clones, some missing. Of more than 250,000 clones detected, over 90% appear once; the ten largest clones hold less than 0.65%. The source was peripheral blood, collected on day 0 of AZD1222 vaccination. The receptor source for this set is an adult in good health.

This clone has only a few counts. The chain has TRBV15 and TRBJ2-7, with D possibly matching TRBD2 (5 bases). CDR1 LNHNV and CDR2 YYDKDF come from the germline V gene (reference sequence). Trimming left V 0 bases short and J 3 bases short, with 6 bases between. CDR3 size: 13 residues. The CDR3 protein is CATSRDGSYEQYF. DNA of the CDR3: TGTGCCACCAGCAGAGATGGGAGCTACGAGCAGTACTTC.

Concerning this clone: Relative to the germline gene, one junction end is altered; a read error may explain this. This chain uses TRBV5-1 with TRBJ2-1, with TRBD1 as a possible D gene (6 bases). CDR1 and CDR2 (germline): SGHRS, YFSETQ. This CDR3 region has 14 residues. CDR3 coding DNA: TGCGCCAGCAGCTCAATCCACTCGGACAGCCCCAGCGTCTTC. It translates to CASSSIHSDSPSVF.

The chain recombines TRBV7-2 with TRBJ1-5; 7 nucleotides line up with TRBD1. This CDR3 spans 15 amino acids. Germline CDR1 is SGHTA and CDR2 is FQGNSA. With V trimmed by 5 bases and J by 3 bases, 7 bases remained unmatched. Here the CDR3 reads CASSGRTGFNQPQHF. In DNA form, the CDR3 reads TGTGCCAGCAGCGGCCGGACAGGCTTCAATCAGCCCCAGCATTTT. Combining the CDR3 with reference TRBV7-2 and TRBJ1-5 gives the whole variable domain GAGVSQSPSNKVTEKGKDVELRCDPISGHTALYWYRQSLGQGLEFLIYFQGNSAPDKSGLPSDRFSAERTGGSVSTLTIQRTQQEDSAVYLCASSGRTGFNQPQHFGDGTRLSIL.

This clone was recorded only once. The rearrangement joins TRBV6-5 to TRBJ1-5; 9 positions match TRBD1. The V and J ends lost 6 bases and 5 bases, in that order; junction bases with no gene match: 8. Germline assignment: CDR1 MNHEY and CDR2 SVGAGI. This CDR3 has 15 amino acids. CDR3 sequence: CASRDRGRFDQPQHF. The CDR3 nucleotides read TGTGCCAGCAGGGACAGGGGAAGGTTTGATCAGCCCCAGCATTTT.

V gene TRBV7-2 combines with J gene TRBJ2-7; 7 bases fit TRBD1. V was pared by 5 bases and J by 2 bases, with 6 bases of the junction left unmatched. This CDR3 has 14 amino acids. Germline CDR1 is SGHTA and CDR2 is FQGNSA. CDR3 sequence (DNA): TGTGCCAGCAGCCCGAGGACAGGCCCCTACGAGCAGTACTTC. This sequence encodes CASSPRTGPYEQYF.

The rearrangement joins TRBV6-5 to TRBJ1-1; TRBD1 matches 8 bases. V dropped 5 bases and J dropped 3; count of bases not matched to a gene: 8. The length of the CDR3 is 15 residues. In germline, CDR1 is MNHEY, CDR2 SVGAGI. CDR3 DNA: TGTGCCAGCAGTATTCGACAGGGGTTGGACACTGAAGCTTTCTTT. It is translated as CASSIRQGLDTEAFF.

The rearrangement joins TRBV7-9 to TRBJ1-3; 7 positions match TRBD1. V lost 3 bases to trimming and J lost 2 bases; unmatched junction nucleotides: 1. This CDR3 is built from 14 residues. The germline gives CDR1 SEHNR, CDR2 FQNEAQ (reference sequence). The CDR3 sequence is CASSFDRAGNTIYF. CDR3 coding DNA: TGTGCCAGCAGCTTCGACAGGGCTGGAAACACCATATATTTT. The entire variable domain, with the rest obtained from reference TRBV7-9 and TRBJ1-3, is as follows: DTGVSQNPRHKITKRGQNVTFRCDPISEHNRLYWYRQTLGQGPEFLTYFQNEAQLEKSRLLSDRFSAERPKGSFSTLEIQRTEQGDSAMYLCASSFDRAGNTIYFGEGSWLTVV.

V and J are TRBV5-1 and TRBJ1-5; TRBD1 agrees at 7 bases. The V gene end was trimmed by 4 bases and the J gene end by 6 bases; junction bases not matched to a gene: 7. Germline loops: CDR1 SGHRS, CDR2 YFSETQ. The CDR3 is made up of 14 amino acids. The chain's CDR3 is CASSVSGGSQPQHF. CDR3 DNA: TGCGCCAGCAGCGTGTCAGGGGGTAGTCAGCCCCAGCATTTT.

This clone was found once. The rearrangement uses TRBV3-1 (or the pseudogene TRBV3-2) and TRBJ2-2, with no clear D. Germline V gene lookup returns CDR1 LGHDT and CDR2 YNNKEL (reference sequence). This CDR3 spans 15 amino acids. V lost 2 bases and J 4 bases, leaving 11 bases between the germline ends. The CDR3 coding sequence is TGTGCCAGCAGCCAACCTTATACCGCCACCGGGGAGCTGTTTTTT. Encoded protein: CASSQPYTATGELFF.

The chain links TRBV18 to TRBJ2-3, with unresolved D. V gave up 3 bases and J gave up 4 bases, with 8 bases separating them. Germline loops: CDR1 KGHSH, CDR2 LQKENI. The CDR3 runs to 13 residues. CDR3 nucleotide sequence: TGTGCCAGCTCACCTCCGAGGCCAGATACGCAGTATTTT. It yields the protein CASSPPRPDTQYF.

V is TRBV10-3 and J is TRBJ2-1; 9 positions agree with TRBD2. This CDR3 spans 23 amino acids. The V and J ends lost 0 bases and 9 bases, in that order; junction bases with no gene match: 30. Germline lookup yields CDR1 ENHRY and CDR2 SYGVKD. CDR3 coding DNA: TGTGCCATCAGTGAGTCGGGCAGGAGGGGGCTAATTGTAGCGGGAGCAGTATTTGGTGAGCAGTTCTTC. Its translation: CAISESGRRGLIVAGAVFGEQFF.

Turning to this clone: The same CDR3 can be traced to other DNA sequences in this sample. The chain combines TRBV5-1 with TRBJ2-2; D might be TRBD2 (5 bases). This CDR3 has 13 amino acids. Per germline, CDR1 SGHRS and CDR2 YFSETQ. V was pared by 1 base and J by 6 bases, with 7 bases between. CDR3 amino acids: CASSLRGAGELFF. CDR3 DNA: TGCGCCAGCAGCTTGCGGGGTGCCGGGGAGCTGTTTTTT.

The CDR3 DNA reads as TGTGCCAGCAGCTTTGGATCACCCCTCCACTTT. It translates to CASSFGSPLHF. The J gene is TRBJ1-6, the V gene TRBV7-9; D call uncertain. CDR1 is SEHNR, CDR2 FQNEAQ, per germline (reference sequence). Trimming took off 3 bases at V and 10 bases at J, with 4 bases between the two ends. This CDR3 spans 11 amino acids.

The chain joins TRBV19 to TRBJ1-1, with D unresolved. The germline V gene encodes CDR1 LNHDA and CDR2 SQIVND (reference sequence). The CDR3 length is 13 residues. The ends were cut back, 5 bases at V and 1 base at J, with 8 bases in the middle. CDR3 in DNA: TGTGCCAGTAGTGAACGGTCGAACACTGAAGCTTTCTTT. It is translated as CASSERSNTEAFF.

The chain joins TRBV5-5 to TRBJ2-2, with a weak D call TRBD1 (5 bases). From germline, CDR1 is SGHKS and CDR2 YYEKEE (reference sequence). The CDR3 consists of 17 residues. Trimming cost V 1 base and J 7 bases, with 20 bases left between them. CDR3 sequence (DNA): TGTGCCAGCAGCTTGACAGGTGGGCCAGGGCAAATCGGGGAGCTGTTTTTT. Residues: CASSLTGGPGQIGELFF.

This chain joins TRBV28 and TRBJ1-1; unclear D gene. Trimming removed 3 bases from V and 12 bases from J, with 11 bases in between. The CDR3 consists of 11 residues. In germline, CDR1 is MDHEN, CDR2 SYDVKM. The CDR3 bases are TGTGCCAGCAGTTTTCTCCAGGCTACTTTCTTT. Translated, it gives CASSFLQATFF.

This chain connects TRBV19 to TRBJ2-3, with 10 bases lining up with TRBD1. This CDR3 region has 17 residues. Losses at the gene ends were 4 bases for V and 6 bases for J; bases not matched to a gene: 13. The germline gives CDR1 LNHDA, CDR2 SQIVND (reference sequence). CDR3 nucleotide sequence: TGTGCCAGTAGTAAGCCCCAACCGACAGGGGGCTTGGATACGCAGTATTTT. Protein: CASSKPQPTGGLDTQYF.